What follows is one TCR beta chain and its context. This sample was included in a study of T cells after yellow fever vaccination. TCRdb re-derived calls from the 5' RACE reads in MiXCR, one entry per CDR3 protein. The sample has 450,000 to 600,000 distinct CDR3 sequences; approximately 16% are singletons. CDR1 and CDR2 from the germline V gene are GTSNPN and SVGIG (reference sequence). CDR3 size: 14 residues. With V trimmed by 5 bases and J by 7 bases, 9 bases remained unmatched. This sequence joins TRBV30 and TRBJ1-2, with 11 bases fitting TRBD1. This specimen consisted of PBMCs, obtained about 5 days after the first yellow fever vaccination. The receptor was isolated from a man aged 18 to 30 who received the YFV17D yellow fever vaccine. This chain's CDR3 is CAWVRGTGGLGYTF. The CDR3 coding sequence is TGTGCCTGGGTCAGGGGGACAGGGGGTCTTGGCTACACCTTC.